What follows are 23 T cell receptor beta chains derived from one specimen sequenced in a study of blood T cell repertoires in COVID-19. Here immunoSEQ multiplex PCR was the method, and the copy in TCRdb shows in-frame clones only, minus some. Of roughly 520,000 clones detected, roughly 90% appear once; the ten largest clones hold 1.5% to 2%. Sequenced input: PBMCs or T cells enriched from blood (not recorded which). The source is a woman aged 40 to 50 who had recovered from COVID-19.

This rearrangement joins TRBV5-6 to TRBJ1-5; 8 bases fit TRBD1. This CDR3 region has 16 residues. V was pared by 0 bases and J by 1 base, with 3 bases of the junction left unmatched. CDR1 is SGHDT and CDR2 is YYEEEE in the germline V gene. The CDR3 is CASSLAGGTSNQPQHF. The CDR3 nucleotides are TGTGCCAGCAGCTTGGCAGGGGGCACAAGCAATCAGCCCCAGCATTTT.

The CDR3 sequence: CAWRLETGGYGNTEAFF. CDR3 nucleotide sequence: TGTGCCTGGAGATTAGAGACAGGGGGCTATGGGAACACTGAAGCTTTCTTT. This sequence joins TRBV30 and TRBJ1-1; 10 nucleotides line up with TRBD1. CDR3 length equals 17 residues. Trimming took 3 bases from V and 1 from J; bases not matched to a gene: 11. Germline CDR1 GTSNPN, CDR2 SVGIG (reference sequence).

The genes are TRBV7-9 and TRBJ1-2; the D is unclear. V lost 5 bases and J 8 bases, leaving 18 bases between the germline ends. Germline lookup yields CDR1 SEHNR and CDR2 FQNEAQ (reference sequence). The CDR3 contains 14 residues. CDR3: CASSARVGAGGYTF. CDR3 DNA: TGTGCCAGCAGCGCCCGGGTGGGAGCTGGCGGCTACACCTTC.

This clone showed up just a few times. This chain uses TRBV19 with TRBJ1-1; 8 nucleotides align to TRBD1. CDR3 size: 19 residues. V lost 8 bases to trimming and J lost 4 bases; unmatched junction nucleotides: 24. The germline gives CDR1 LNHDA, CDR2 SQIVND (reference sequence). CDR3 sequence reads: CASHSGIVRTGGLGTEAFF. The CDR3 nucleotides read TGTGCCAGTCATTCCGGGATCGTCCGAACAGGGGGATTGGGCACTGAAGCTTTCTTT.

The rearrangement joins TRBV12-5 to TRBJ2-6; D is perhaps TRBD2 (5 bases). The V end lost 0 bases, the J end lost 0 bases, and 6 bases lay between the germline ends. There are 16 residues in the CDR3. In germline, CDR1 is LGHNT, CDR2 FRNRAP. CDR3 sequence reads: CASGLVRGSGANVLTF. Written as DNA, the CDR3 is TGTGCTAGTGGTTTGGTACGGGGCTCTGGGGCCAACGTCCTGACTTTC.

This clone was recorded only once. The chain couples TRBV15 to TRBJ2-7, with a possible D match to TRBD1 (5 bases). The CDR3 has 14 residues. Germline CDR1 is LNHNV and CDR2 is YYDKDF (reference sequence). V lost 1 base and J lost 2, with 9 bases in between. This CDR3 reads CATSRGTTTYEQYF. The CDR3 DNA reads TGTGCCACCAGCAGAGGGACAACCACCTACGAGCAGTACTTC.

The gene calls are TRBV28 and TRBJ1-5, with D uncertain. Germline lookup yields CDR1 MDHEN and CDR2 SYDVKM. The length of the CDR3 is 11 residues. V was pared by 5 bases and J by 10 bases, with 9 bases between. The CDR3: CASSTRTPQHF. The CDR3 DNA sequence: TGTGCCAGCAGTACCAGAACACCCCAGCATTTT.

The rearrangement joins TRBV5-4 to TRBJ2-1, with 11 bases fitting TRBD2. Germline-derived CDR1 and CDR2 are SGHNT and YYREEE (reference sequence). The length of the CDR3 is 15 residues. V trimming: 0 bases; J trimming: 6 bases; junction bases outside the gene matches: 2. The CDR3 DNA reads as TGTGCCAGCAGCTTGGCACTAGCGGGAGCCAATGAGCAGTTCTTC. Translated, it gives CASSLALAGANEQFF.

This clone was seen at least ten times. This sequence joins TRBV12-5 and TRBJ2-7, with 8 bases that match TRBD1. J gave up 1 base and V 0 bases, and 2 bases lay outside the gene matches. This CDR3 contains 15 residues. The germline V gene has CDR1 LGHNT and CDR2 FRNRAP. For the CDR3, the DNA is TGTGCTAGTGGTTTGGTACGGGACAGGTCCTACGAGCAGTACTTC. The encoded protein is CASGLVRDRSYEQYF.

This rearrangement joins TRBV27 to TRBJ1-4, with 7 nucleotides matching TRBD1. The V segment lost 5 bases and the J segment 8 bases; nucleotides outside the gene matches: 8. The germline V gene has CDR1 MNHEY and CDR2 SMNVEV (reference sequence). The CDR3 runs 14 residues. CDR3 in DNA: TGTGCCAGCAGTCCGTATACAGGGGCCGAAAAACTGTTTTTT. Translation gives CASSPYTGAEKLFF.

This chain uses TRBV21-1 with TRBJ2-1; TRBD2, the D gene given by the table, was not confirmed from the DNA. TRBV21-1 is shown as a pseudogene. CDR3 length: 19 amino acids. CDR3 DNA sequence: TGTGCCAGCAGCAAAAATGGGACTAGCGTCATCTACTCCTACAATGAGCAGTTCTTC. Protein sequence: CASSKNGTSVIYSYNEQFF.

CDR3 protein: CSVVANYGYTF. The CDR3 DNA follows: TGCAGCGTTGTAGCTAACTATGGCTACACCTTC. The genes are TRBV29-1 and TRBJ1-2; D gene uncertain. The CDR3 loop spans 11 amino acids. The V end lost 4 bases, the J end lost 0 bases, and 3 bases lay between the germline ends. In germline, CDR1 is SQVTM, CDR2 ANQGSEA.

V and J are TRBV7-6 and TRBJ2-1; 11 bases agree with TRBD2. The V segment lost 1 base and the J segment 0 bases; nucleotides outside the gene matches: 5. The CDR3 is 18 amino acids. Per germline, CDR1 SGHVS and CDR2 FNYEAQ. CDR3 sequence reads: CASSLELAGDYSYNEQFF. As DNA, the CDR3 is TGTGCCAGCAGCTTAGAACTAGCGGGAGACTACTCCTACAATGAGCAGTTCTTC.

The rearrangement links TRBV6-1 to TRBJ2-7, with D maybe TRBD2 (5 bases). The CDR3 has 15 residues. Germline assignment: CDR1 MNHNS and CDR2 SASEGT. V dropped 2 bases and J dropped 3 bases, with 14 bases sitting between them. The DNA for the CDR3 is TGTGCCAGCAGTGAAATGGACTCCCAAGGCTACGAGCAGTACTTC. Translated, it gives CASSEMDSQGYEQYF.

This clone was counted at least ten times. The chain has TRBV19 and TRBJ2-2, with 8 bases that match TRBD2. The CDR3 is made up of 15 amino acids. Per the germline V gene, CDR1 is LNHDA and CDR2 is SQIVND (reference sequence). The V and J ends lost 2 bases and 6 bases, in that order; junction bases with no gene match: 5. The CDR3 DNA sequence: TGTGCCAGTAGTATACTAGCGGGTTACTCCGGGGAGCTGTTTTTT. Protein product: CASSILAGYSGELFF. The whole variable domain, filled in from reference TRBV19 and TRBJ2-2, reads DGGITQSPKYLFRKEGQNVTLSCEQNLNHDAMYWYRQDPGQGLRLIYYSQIVNDFQKGDIAEGYSVSREKKESFPLTVTSAQKNPTAFYLCASSILAGYSGELFFGEGSRLTVL.

The genes are TRBV27 and TRBJ1-5; D may be TRBD1 (6 bases). Germline values: CDR1 MNHEY, CDR2 SMNVEV (reference sequence). This CDR3 has 16 residues. V gave up 4 bases and J gave up 7 bases, with 20 bases separating them. The CDR3: CASSSHLQGNGQPQHF. CDR3 coding DNA: TGTGCCAGCAGTTCCCACCTACAGGGTAATGGACAGCCCCAGCATTTT.

The rearrangement uses TRBV7-2 and TRBJ2-3; 10 bases line up with TRBD2. The CDR3 extends over 16 amino acids. Germline CDR1 and CDR2: SGHTA and FQGNSA. J was trimmed by 4 bases and V by 5 bases; bases with no gene match: 9. CDR3 nucleotide sequence: TGTGCCAGCAGCCGGAATCCGGGACTAGCGTCAGATACGCAGTATTTT. Translated, it gives CASSRNPGLASDTQYF.

This rearrangement joins TRBV10-1 to TRBJ2-2; the D gene is possibly TRBD2 (5 bases). The CDR3 has 15 amino acids. Deletions cut 4 bases from V and 3 bases from J, with 12 bases between. Germline CDR1 and CDR2: WNHNN and SYGVQD (reference sequence). CDR3 sequence reads: CASSGPLGDTGELFF. The CDR3 DNA reads as TGCGCCAGCAGTGGACCCCTCGGGGACACCGGGGAGCTGTTTTTT.

The rearrangement uses TRBV18 and TRBJ2-3; 7 bases are shared with TRBD2. Unmatched junction bases numbered 7, after V lost 1 base and J lost 6 bases. Germline V lookup: CDR1 KGHSH, CDR2 LQKENI. The CDR3 length is 15 residues. CDR3 in DNA: TGTGCCAGCTCACCACGGGGGAGGGAACCTGATACGCAGTATTTT. Translating gives CASSPRGREPDTQYF.

The chain links TRBV10-2 to TRBJ2-1, with unresolved D. V shed 0 bases and J shed 8 bases, with 8 bases lying between them. Germline loops: CDR1 WSHSY, CDR2 SAAADI. This CDR3 has 13 amino acids. CDR3 DNA sequence: TGCGCCAGCAGTGAGTCGGTGAGCCATGAGCAGTTCTTC. It encodes CASSESVSHEQFF.

This chain connects TRBV11-1 to TRBJ2-7, with 7 bases matching TRBD2. Per the germline V gene, CDR1 is SGHAT and CDR2 is FQDESV (reference sequence). V dropped 4 bases and J dropped 4; count of bases not matched to a gene: 4. The CDR3 is made up of 13 amino acids. CDR3 sequence reads: CASSSSGIYEQYF. Written as DNA, the CDR3 is TGTGCCAGCAGCTCGAGCGGGATATACGAGCAGTACTTC.

The chain links TRBV27 to TRBJ2-3; TRBD2 matches 10 bases. The CDR3 totals 16 residues. Trimming removed 6 bases from V and 1 base from J; junction bases left unmatched: 7. Germline CDR1 and CDR2: MNHEY and SMNVEV (reference sequence). CDR3 bases: TGTGCCAGCAGACAGACCGGGACTAGCGGCACAGATACGCAGTATTTT. Protein product: CASRQTGTSGTDTQYF.

CDR3 coding DNA: TGTGCCAGCAGCCTCGGGGTTAGCACAGATACGCAGTATTTT. It is translated as CASSLGVSTDTQYF. The J gene is TRBJ2-3, the V gene TRBV7-9; tentatively, D is TRBD2 (5 bases). V was cut by 5 bases and J by 0 bases, with 9 bases left in between. The germline V gene has CDR1 SEHNR and CDR2 FQNEAQ (reference sequence). The CDR3 has 14 amino acids. Full variable domain (rest looked up from reference TRBV7-9 and TRBJ2-3): DTGVSQNPRHKITKRGQNVTFRCDPISEHNRLYWYRQTLGQGPEFLTYFQNEAQLEKSRLLSDRFSAERPKGSFSTLEIQRTEQGDSAMYLCASSLGVSTDTQYFGPGTRLTVL.